The clone carrying this T cell receptor beta chain was observed at least ten times. Across 18 months, stable Graves' hyperthyroidism was marked by no progression to ophthalmopathy. These patients, aged 18 to 65, had recently diagnosed hyperthyroidism lasting under 2 months. Uncontrolled infection, other autoimmune disease, pregnancy or lactation led to exclusion. V gave up 0 bases and J gave up 4 bases; unmatched junction bases: 0. CDR3 size: 14 residues. Germline CDR1 reads MDHEN; CDR2 reads SYDVKM. The data were obtained in a study of T cells in Graves' hyperthyroidism and ophthalmopathy. Study-level information: Peripheral blood draws took place at initial diagnosis, ahead of any treatment.

It was RNA transcripts that yielded the amplified TCR beta CDR3 regions. Initially, a first-round RT-PCR of the TCR CDR3 employed the HTBI primer set. TCRdb reprocessed the multiplex PCR reads with MiXCR, giving one entry per CDR3 protein. The sample gives about 620,000 distinct CDR3 sequences, about a sixth of which show up once; 3.5% to 4% is in the top ten. The TCR originated in a woman aged 25-40 years with Graves' hyperthyroidism. The rearrangement links TRBV28 to TRBJ1-1; 9 bases agree with TRBD1. Sequenced: blood. The CDR3 loop is CASSLWDRGTEAFF. CDR3 nucleotide sequence: TGTGCCAGCAGTTTATGGGACAGGGGCACTGAAGCTTTCTTT.